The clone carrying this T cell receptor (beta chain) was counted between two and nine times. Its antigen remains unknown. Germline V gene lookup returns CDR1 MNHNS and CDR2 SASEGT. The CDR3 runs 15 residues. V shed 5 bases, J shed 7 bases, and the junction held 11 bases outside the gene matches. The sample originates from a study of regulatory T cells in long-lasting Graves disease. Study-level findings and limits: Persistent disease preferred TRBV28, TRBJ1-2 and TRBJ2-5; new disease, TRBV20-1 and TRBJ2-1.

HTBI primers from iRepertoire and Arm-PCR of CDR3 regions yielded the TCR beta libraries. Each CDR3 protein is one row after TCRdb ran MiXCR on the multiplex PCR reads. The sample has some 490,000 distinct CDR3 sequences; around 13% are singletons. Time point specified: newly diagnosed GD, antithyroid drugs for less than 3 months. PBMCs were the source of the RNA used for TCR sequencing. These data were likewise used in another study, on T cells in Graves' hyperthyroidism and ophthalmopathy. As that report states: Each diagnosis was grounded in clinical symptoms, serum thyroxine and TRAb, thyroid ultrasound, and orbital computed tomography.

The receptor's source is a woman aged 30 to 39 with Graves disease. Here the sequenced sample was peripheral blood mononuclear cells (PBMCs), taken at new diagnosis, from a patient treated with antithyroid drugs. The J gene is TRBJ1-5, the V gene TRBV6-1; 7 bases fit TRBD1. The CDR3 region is CASSLDRTLWQPQHF. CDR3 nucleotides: TGTGCCAGCAGTCTGGACAGGACCCTCTGGCAGCCCCAGCATTTT.